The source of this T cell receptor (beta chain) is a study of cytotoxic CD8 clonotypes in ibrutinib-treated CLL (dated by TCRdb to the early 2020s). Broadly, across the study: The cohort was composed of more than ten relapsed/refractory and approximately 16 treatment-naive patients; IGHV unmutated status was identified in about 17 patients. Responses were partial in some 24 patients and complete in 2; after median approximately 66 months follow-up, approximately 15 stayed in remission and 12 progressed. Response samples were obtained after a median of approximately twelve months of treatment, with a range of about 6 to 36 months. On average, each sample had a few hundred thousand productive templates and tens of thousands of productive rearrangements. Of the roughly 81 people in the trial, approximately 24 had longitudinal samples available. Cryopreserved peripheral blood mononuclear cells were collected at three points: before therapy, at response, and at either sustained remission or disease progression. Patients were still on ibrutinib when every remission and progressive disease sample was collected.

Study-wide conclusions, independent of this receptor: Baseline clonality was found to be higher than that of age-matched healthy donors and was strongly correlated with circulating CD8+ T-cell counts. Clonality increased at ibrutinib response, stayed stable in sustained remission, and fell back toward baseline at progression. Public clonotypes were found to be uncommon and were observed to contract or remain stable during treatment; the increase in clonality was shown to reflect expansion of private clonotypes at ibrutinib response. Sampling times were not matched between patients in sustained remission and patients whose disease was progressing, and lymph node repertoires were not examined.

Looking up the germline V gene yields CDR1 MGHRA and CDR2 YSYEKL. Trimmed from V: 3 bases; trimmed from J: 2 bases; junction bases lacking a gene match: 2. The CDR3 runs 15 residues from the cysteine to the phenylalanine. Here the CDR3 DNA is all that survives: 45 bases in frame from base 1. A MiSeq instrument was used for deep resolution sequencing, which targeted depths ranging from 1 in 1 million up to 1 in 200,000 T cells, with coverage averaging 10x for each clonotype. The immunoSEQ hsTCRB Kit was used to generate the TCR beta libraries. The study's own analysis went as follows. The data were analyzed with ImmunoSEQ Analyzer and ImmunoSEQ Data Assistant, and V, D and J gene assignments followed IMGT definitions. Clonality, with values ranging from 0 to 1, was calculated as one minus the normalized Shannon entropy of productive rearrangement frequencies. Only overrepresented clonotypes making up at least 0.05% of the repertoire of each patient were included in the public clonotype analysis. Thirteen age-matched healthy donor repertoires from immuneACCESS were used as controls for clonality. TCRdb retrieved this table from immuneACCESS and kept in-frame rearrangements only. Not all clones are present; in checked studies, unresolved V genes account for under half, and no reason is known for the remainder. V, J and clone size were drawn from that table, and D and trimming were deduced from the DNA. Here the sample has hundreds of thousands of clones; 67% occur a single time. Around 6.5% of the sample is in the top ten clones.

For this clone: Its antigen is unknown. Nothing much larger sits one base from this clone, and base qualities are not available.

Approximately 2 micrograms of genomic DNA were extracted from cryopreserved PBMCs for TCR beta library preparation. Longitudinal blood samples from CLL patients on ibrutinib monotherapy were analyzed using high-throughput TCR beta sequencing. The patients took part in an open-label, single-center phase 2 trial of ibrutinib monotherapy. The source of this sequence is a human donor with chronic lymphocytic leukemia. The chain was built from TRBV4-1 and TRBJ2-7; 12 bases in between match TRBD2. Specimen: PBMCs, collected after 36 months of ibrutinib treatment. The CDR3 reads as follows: CASSHRTSGTYEQYF. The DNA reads TGCGCCAGCAGCCACCGGACTAGCGGGACCTACGAGCAGTACTTC.